This TCR beta chain was captured in a study of metastatic and nonmetastatic thyroid tumors. Turning to the study itself: Repertoires of blood and of tissue (tumor or nodule) from malignant and benign thyroid patients were compared.

Treatment of any kind had been given to no patient before thyroid surgery. Whole-study findings and limits: Significantly greater TCR beta diversity was reportedly found in malignant thyroid tumors than in benign nodules (in blood and tumor).

As originally analysed: Built for papillary thyroid cancer, a distant-metastasis classifier drew on CDR3 differences across clinicopathological groups. TCRdb re-called the PCR reads via MiXCR. The V and J calls here are based on TCRdb, not the publication. The sample comprises about 5,000 clones, more than 30% of which are singletons, and 24% rests with the top ten. By sample fraction, this clone is medium-sized. Antigen: not known. With 6 bases clipped from V and 5 bases from J, the junction kept 10 bases outside the gene matches. This CDR3 spans 15 amino acids. The germline gives CDR1 SGHRS, CDR2 YFSETQ.

Sequencing was carried out using adjacent normal tissue. The chain couples TRBV5-1 to TRBJ2-5; 10 bases are a match to TRBD2. The TCR was taken from a female donor with papillary thyroid cancer or a benign thyroid nodule (not recorded which). Some clones in this sample may be carry-over from other donors' samples. The CDR3 reads CASTLAGRVEETQYF. CDR3 DNA sequence: TGCGCCAGCACACTAGCGGGGAGGGTAGAGGAGACCCAGTACTTC.